This T cell receptor beta chain was captured by sequencing in a study of blood T cell repertoires in COVID-19. Repertoires were generated with immunoSEQ multiplex PCR, while TCRdb's copy carries only in-frame clones and drops some. The sample holds 250,000 to 350,000 clones; 84% are singletons and the top ten take roughly 1.6%. Material: peripheral blood. This receptor was identified in a human donor with COVID-19, enrolled during active disease. The donor label of this sample is uncertain.

CDR3 residues: CASSSWGLGTNYGYTF. The CDR3 DNA reads as TGTGCCAGCAGTTCCTGGGGCCTGGGGACTAACTATGGCTACACCTTC. The J gene is TRBJ1-2, the V gene TRBV6-5; possible D gene TRBD1, 5 bases. Germline V lookup: CDR1 MNHEY, CDR2 SVGAGI. The CDR3 sequence is 16 residues long. Trimming cost V 4 bases and J 0 bases, with 15 bases left between them.